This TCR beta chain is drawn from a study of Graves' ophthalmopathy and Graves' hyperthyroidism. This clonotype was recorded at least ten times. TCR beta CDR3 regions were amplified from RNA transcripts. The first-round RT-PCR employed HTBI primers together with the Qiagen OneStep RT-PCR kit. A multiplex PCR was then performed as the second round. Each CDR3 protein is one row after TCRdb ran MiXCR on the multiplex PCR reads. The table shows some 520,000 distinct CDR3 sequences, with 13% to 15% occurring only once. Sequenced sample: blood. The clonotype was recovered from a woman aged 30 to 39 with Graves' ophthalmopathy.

The CDR3 nucleotides are TGTGCCAGCAGCGTTTCCGGGACAGATAATTCACCCCTCCACTTT. Translating it yields CASSVSGTDNSPLHF. This chain joins TRBV9 and TRBJ1-6; TRBD1 matches 7 bases. In germline, CDR1 is SGDLS, CDR2 YYNGEE. Trimming removed 2 bases from V and 5 bases from J; junction bases left unmatched: 4. This CDR3 has 15 amino acids.